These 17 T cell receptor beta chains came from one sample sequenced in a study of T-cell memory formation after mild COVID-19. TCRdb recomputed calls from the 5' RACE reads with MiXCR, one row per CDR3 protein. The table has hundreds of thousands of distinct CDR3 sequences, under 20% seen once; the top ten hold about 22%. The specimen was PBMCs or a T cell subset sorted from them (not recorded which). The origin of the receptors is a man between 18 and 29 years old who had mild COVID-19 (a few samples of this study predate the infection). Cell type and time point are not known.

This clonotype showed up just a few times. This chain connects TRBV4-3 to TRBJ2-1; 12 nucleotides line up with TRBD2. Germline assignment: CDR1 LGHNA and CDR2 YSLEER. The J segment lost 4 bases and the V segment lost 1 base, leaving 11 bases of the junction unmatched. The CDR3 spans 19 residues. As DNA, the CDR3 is TGCGCCAGCAGCCAAGTGCACCCTAGCGGGGGGGATAATTACAATGAGCAGTTCTTC. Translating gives CASSQVHPSGGDNYNEQFF.

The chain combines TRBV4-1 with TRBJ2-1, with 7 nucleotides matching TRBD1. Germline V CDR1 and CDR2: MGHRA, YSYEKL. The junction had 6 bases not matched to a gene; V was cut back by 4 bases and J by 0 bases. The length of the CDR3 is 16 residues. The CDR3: CASSRVDRSSYNEQFF. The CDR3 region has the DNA TGCGCCAGCAGCCGGGTGGACAGGAGCTCCTACAATGAGCAGTTCTTC.

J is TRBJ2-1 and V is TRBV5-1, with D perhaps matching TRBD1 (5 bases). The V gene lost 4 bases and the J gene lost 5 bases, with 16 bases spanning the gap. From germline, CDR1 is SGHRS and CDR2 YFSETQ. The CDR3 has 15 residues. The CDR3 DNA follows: TGCGCCAGCAGCCCGGTGGGGCCAGCCGACAATGAGCAGTTCTTC. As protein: CASSPVGPADNEQFF.

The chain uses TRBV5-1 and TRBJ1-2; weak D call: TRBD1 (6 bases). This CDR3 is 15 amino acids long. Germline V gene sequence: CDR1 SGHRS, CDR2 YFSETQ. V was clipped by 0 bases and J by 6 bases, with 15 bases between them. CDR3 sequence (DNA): TGCGCCAGCAGCTTGGTGGCAGGGGAAATGGATGGCTACACCTTC. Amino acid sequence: CASSLVAGEMDGYTF. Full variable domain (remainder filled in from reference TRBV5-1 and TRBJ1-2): KAGVTQTPRYLIKTRGQQVTLSCSPISGHRSVSWYQQTPGQGLQFLFEYFSETQRNKGNFPGRFSGRQFSNSRSEMNVSTLELGDSALYLCASSLVAGEMDGYTFGSGTRLTVV.

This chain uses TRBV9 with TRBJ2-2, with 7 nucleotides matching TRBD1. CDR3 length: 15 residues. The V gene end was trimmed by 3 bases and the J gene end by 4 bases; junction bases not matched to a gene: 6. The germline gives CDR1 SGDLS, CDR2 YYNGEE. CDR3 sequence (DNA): TGTGCCAGCAGCGACGGGACAGTGAGCACCGGGGAGCTGTTTTTT. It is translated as CASSDGTVSTGELFF. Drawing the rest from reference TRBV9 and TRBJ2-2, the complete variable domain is DSGVTQTPKHLITATGQRVTLRCSPRSGDLSVYWYQQSLDQGLQFLIQYYNGEERAKGNILERFSAQQFPDLHSELNLSSLELGDSALYFCASSDGTVSTGELFFGEGSRLTVL.

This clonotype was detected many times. The CDR3 reads CASSLAAGTGVEKLFF. The CDR3 DNA reads TGCGCCAGCAGCTTGGCCGCCGGGACAGGGGTTGAAAAACTGTTTTTT. V and J are TRBV5-1 and TRBJ1-4, with 10 nucleotides matching TRBD1. With 0 bases clipped from V and 7 bases from J, the junction kept 6 bases outside the gene matches. The CDR3 runs 16 residues. Germline V gives CDR1 SGHRS, CDR2 YFSETQ. Full variable domain (missing parts from reference TRBV5-1 and TRBJ1-4): KAGVTQTPRYLIKTRGQQVTLSCSPISGHRSVSWYQQTPGQGLQFLFEYFSETQRNKGNFPGRFSGRQFSNSRSEMNVSTLELGDSALYLCASSLAAGTGVEKLFFGSGTQLSVL.

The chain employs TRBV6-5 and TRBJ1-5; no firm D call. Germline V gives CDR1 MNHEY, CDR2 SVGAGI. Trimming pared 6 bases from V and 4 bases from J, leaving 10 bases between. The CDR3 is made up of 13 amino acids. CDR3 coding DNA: TGTGCCAGCAGCGGACGGATTAATCAGCCCCAGCATTTT. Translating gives CASSGRINQPQHF.

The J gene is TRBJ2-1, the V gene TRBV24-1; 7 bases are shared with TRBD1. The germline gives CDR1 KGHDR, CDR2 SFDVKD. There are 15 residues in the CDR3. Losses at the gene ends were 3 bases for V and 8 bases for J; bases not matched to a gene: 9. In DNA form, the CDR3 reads TGTGCCACCAGTGATAAGCAGGGGGTTAGCGATGAGCAGTTCTTC. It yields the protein CATSDKQGVSDEQFF.

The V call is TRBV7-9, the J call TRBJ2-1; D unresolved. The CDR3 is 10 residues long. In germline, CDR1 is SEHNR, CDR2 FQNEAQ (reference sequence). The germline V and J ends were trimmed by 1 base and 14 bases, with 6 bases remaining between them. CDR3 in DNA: TGTGCCAGCAGCTTAGTAGACAAGTTCTTC. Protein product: CASSLVDKFF.

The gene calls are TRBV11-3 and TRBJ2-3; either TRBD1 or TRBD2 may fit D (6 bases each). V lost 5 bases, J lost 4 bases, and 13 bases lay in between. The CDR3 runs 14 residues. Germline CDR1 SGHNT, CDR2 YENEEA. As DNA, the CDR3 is TGTGCCAGCAGCCCGACGGGGGCCCCAGATACGCAGTATTTT. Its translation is CASSPTGAPDTQYF.

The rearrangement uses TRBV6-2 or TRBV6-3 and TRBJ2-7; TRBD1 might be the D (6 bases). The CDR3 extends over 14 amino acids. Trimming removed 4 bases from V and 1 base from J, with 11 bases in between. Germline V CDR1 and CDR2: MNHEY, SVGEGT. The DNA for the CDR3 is TGTGCCAGCAGTTTTGAGGGGACATCCTACGAGCAGTACGTC. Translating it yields CASSFEGTSYEQYV.

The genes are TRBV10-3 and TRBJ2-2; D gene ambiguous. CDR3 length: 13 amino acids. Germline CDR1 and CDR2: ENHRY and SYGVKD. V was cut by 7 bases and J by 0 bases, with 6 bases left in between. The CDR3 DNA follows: TGTGCCATCAACCCCGCGAACACCGGGGAGCTGTTTTTT. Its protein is CAINPANTGELFF.

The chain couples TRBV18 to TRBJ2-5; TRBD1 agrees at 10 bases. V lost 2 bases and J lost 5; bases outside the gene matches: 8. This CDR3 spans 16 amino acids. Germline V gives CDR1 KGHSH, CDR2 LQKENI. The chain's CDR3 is CASSPTGTGVGETQYF. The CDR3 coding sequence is TGTGCCAGCTCACCAACGGGGACAGGGGTCGGGGAGACCCAGTACTTC. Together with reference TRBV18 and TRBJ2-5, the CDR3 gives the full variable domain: NAGVMQNPRHLVRRRGQEARLRCSPMKGHSHVYWYRQLPEEGLKFMVYLQKENIIDESGMPKERFSAEFPKEGPSILRIQQVVRGDSAAYFCASSPTGTGVGETQYFGPGTRLLVL.

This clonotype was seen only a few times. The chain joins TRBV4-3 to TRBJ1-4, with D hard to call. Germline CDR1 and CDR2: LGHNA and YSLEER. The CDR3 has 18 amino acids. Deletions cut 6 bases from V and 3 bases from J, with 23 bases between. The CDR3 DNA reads TGCGCCAGCAGACCTACCCCCGGGGAGGGAATGGCTAATGAAAAACTGTTTTTT. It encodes CASRPTPGEGMANEKLFF.

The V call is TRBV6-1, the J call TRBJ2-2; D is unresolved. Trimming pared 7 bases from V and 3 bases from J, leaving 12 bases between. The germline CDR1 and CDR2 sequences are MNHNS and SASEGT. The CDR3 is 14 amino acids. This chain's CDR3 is CASTRWSHTGELFF. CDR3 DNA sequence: TGTGCCAGCACCAGATGGTCTCACACCGGGGAGCTGTTTTTT.

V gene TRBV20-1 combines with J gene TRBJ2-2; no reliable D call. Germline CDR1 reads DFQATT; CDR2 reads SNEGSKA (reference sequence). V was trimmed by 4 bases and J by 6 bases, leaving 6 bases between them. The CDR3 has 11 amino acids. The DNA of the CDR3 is TGCAGTGCTACTGTTCCCGGGGAGCTGTTTTTT. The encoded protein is CSATVPGELFF.

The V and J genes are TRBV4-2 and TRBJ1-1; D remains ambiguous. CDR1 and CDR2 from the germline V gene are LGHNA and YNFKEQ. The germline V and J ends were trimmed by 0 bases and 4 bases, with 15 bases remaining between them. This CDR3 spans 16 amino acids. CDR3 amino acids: CASSQDPPGGSTEAFF. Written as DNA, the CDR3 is TGTGCCAGCAGCCAAGATCCACCCGGAGGTTCCACTGAAGCTTTCTTT.